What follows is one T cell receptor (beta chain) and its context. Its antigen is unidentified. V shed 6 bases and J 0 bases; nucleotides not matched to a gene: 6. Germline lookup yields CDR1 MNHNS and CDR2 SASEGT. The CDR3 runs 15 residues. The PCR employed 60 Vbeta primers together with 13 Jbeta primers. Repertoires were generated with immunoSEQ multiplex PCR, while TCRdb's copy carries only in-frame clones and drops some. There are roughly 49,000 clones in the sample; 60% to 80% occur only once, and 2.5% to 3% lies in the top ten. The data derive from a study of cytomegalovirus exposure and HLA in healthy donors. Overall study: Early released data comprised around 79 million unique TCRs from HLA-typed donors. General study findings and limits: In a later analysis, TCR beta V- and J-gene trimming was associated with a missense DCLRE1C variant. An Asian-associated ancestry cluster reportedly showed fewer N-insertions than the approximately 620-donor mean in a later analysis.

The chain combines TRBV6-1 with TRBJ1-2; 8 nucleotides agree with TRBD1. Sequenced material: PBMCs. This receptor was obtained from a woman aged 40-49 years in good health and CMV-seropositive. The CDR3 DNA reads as TGTGCCAGCAGGGACAGGGCCCTCACTAACTATGGCTACACCTTC. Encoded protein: CASRDRALTNYGYTF.